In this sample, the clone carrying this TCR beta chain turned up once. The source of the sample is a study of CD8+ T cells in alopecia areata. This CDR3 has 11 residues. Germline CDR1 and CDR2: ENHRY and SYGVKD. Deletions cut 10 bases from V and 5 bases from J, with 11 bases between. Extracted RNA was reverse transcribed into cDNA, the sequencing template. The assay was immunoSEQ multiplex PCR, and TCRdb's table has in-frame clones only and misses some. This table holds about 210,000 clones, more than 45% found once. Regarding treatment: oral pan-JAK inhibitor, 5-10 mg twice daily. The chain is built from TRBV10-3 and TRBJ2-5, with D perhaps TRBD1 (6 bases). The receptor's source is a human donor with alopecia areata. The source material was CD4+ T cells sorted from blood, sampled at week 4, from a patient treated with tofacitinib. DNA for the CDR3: TGTGCCACCCAGGGGTTTGAGACCCAGTACTTC. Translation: CATQGFETQYF.